This T cell receptor beta chain was obtained from a study of blood T cell repertoires in COVID-19. Only a few counts were recorded for this clone. Germline CDR1 reads SGHRS; CDR2 reads YFSETQ. With 3 bases removed from V and 5 bases from J, the gap between germline ends came to 7 bases. This CDR3 is 12 amino acids long. Authors' processing steps: By means of reference gene primer amplification, nucleated cell counts were estimated. This table comes from immunoSEQ multiplex PCR, and its TCRdb copy is limited to in-frame clones, with some not included. The V and J calls and the clone size are those of that table, but D and trimming were determined from the DNA. The repertoire consists of over 100,000 clones, with roughly 81% occurring once and the leading ten covering less than 1.5%.

The chain employs TRBV5-1 and TRBJ2-3; D is perhaps TRBD2 (6 bases). Input material: peripheral blood. The receptor was derived from a man aged 35-49 years with acute or convalescent COVID-19. In DNA form, the CDR3 reads TGCGCCAGCAGCTGGGGAGGAGATACGCAGTATTTT. Protein sequence: CASSWGGDTQYF.